The rows below give T cell receptor beta chains drawn from one sample of a study of T cells after posttransplantation cyclophosphamide. Data came from immunoSEQ multiplex PCR; TCRdb stores just in-frame clones and leaves some out. The sample holds 25,000 to 35,000 clones, and no clone turns up only once. Specimen: PBMCs. The origin of the receptors is a woman aged 30 to 39 in good health and a related stem cell transplant donor. The CDR3 runs from the conserved cysteine through the conserved F or W. The D gene is left open where the match is weak. Clone size appears in some rows only: once, few, many, or a class for an expanded clone.

TRBV2	many	TRBD1	TRBJ1-6	TGTGCCAGCACCTCCATGGACAGGAAGGATAATTCACCCCTCCACTTT	CASTSMDRKDNSPLHF
TRBV7-9	many	.	TRBJ1-6	TGTGCCAGCAGCGAGCAGGGGTGGCTAAATTCACCCCTCCACTTT	CASSEQGWLNSPLHF
TRBV6-5	few	.	TRBJ2-7	TGTGCCAGCAGTAGGGGACAATACGAGCAGTACTTC	CASSRGQYEQYF
TRBV10-3	many	.	TRBJ1-2	TGTGCCATCAGTGCGCAGGAGGTTAACTATGGCTACACCTTC	CAISAQEVNYGYTF
TRBV2	many	.	TRBJ2-1	TGTGCCAGCAGCCTAGACAGGAGAACCTACAATGAGCAGTTCTTC	CASSLDRRTYNEQFF
TRBV6-2/TRBV6-3	.	.	TRBJ2-5	TGTGCCAGCAGTTACTCGAGGGCTGGGTTCGGAGAGACCCAGTACTTC	CASSYSRAGFGETQYF
TRBV7-2	many	TRBD2	TRBJ2-7	TGTGCCAGCAGCTTAGTCCTAGCGGGGGGCGGTTACGAGCAGTACTTC	CASSLVLAGGGYEQYF
TRBV30	few	.	TRBJ1-2	TGTGCCTGGAGTCCCCTCCCGGGACAAACGGGCTACACCTTC	CAWSPLPGQTGYTF
TRBV7-9	many	TRBD1	TRBJ2-7	TGTGCCAGCAGGGGACAGACCTACGAGCAGTACTTC	CASRGQTYEQYF
TRBV6-5	.	TRBD2	TRBJ2-1	TGTGCCAGCAGTTTGACTAGCGGGGGGTACAATGAGCAGTTCTTC	CASSLTSGGYNEQFF
TRBV5-1	few	TRBD1	TRBJ2-2	TGCGCCAGCAGCTTAAACAGGGGCAGGTCTACCGGGGAGCTGTTTTTT	CASSLNRGRSTGELFF
TRBV28	many	.	TRBJ2-5	TGTGCCAGCATACGGGGAGACCAAGAGACCCAGTACTTC	CASIRGDQETQYF
TRBV6-1	many	.	TRBJ2-7	TGTGCCAGCAGTGTAGTACCCTACGAGCAGTACTTC	CASSVVPYEQYF
TRBV9	many	.	TRBJ2-3	TGTGCCAGCAGCGTAGGTACGGGGGTTGAAACAGATACGCAGTATTTT	CASSVGTGVETDTQYF
TRBV5-4	many	TRBD1	TRBJ2-1	TGTGCCAGCAGCTTGGGGGGACAGGTTTACAATGAGCAGTTCTTC	CASSLGGQVYNEQFF
TRBV19	many	.	TRBJ1-2	TGTGCCAGTAGTATAGTCCCTCCCGGGACACCCTTCCCCTATGGCTACACCTTC	CASSIVPPGTPFPYGYTF
TRBV6-6	many	.	TRBJ2-7	TGTGCCAGCACCAAGGGGGGGGGTTGGGAGCAGTACTTC	CASTKGGGWEQYF
TRBV28	many	.	TRBJ1-6	TGTGCCAGCAGTCCCGGGTATAATTCACCCCTCCACTTT	CASSPGYNSPLHF
TRBV11-2	.	.	TRBJ1-1	TGTGCCAGCAGCTTAACAGGGCGAAGCACTGAAGCTTTCTTT	CASSLTGRSTEAFF
TRBV28	few	TRBD1	TRBJ2-2	TGTGCCAGCAGCCGGACAGGTCTGACCGGGGAGCTGTTTTTT	CASSRTGLTGELFF
TRBV27	many	.	TRBJ1-2	TGTGCCAGCAGTTTGCGGACAGACAACCTCCTCCCCTATGGCTACACCTTC	CASSLRTDNLLPYGYTF
TRBV4-1	few	.	TRBJ2-3	TGCGCCAGCAGCCAAGACGGCTACCAGGGCACAGATACGCAGTATTTT	CASSQDGYQGTDTQYF
TRBV29-1	.	.	TRBJ1-2	TGCAGCGTTTCCACAGAGGACTATGGCTACACCTTC	CSVSTEDYGYTF
TRBV7-9	many	.	TRBJ1-3	TGTGCCAGCAGCTTATACAGCAACACCATATATTTT	CASSLYSNTIYF
TRBV5-1	many	TRBD1	TRBJ1-1	TGCGCCAGCAGCCCGATAATCCAGGGGGCCCGATACACTGAAGCTTTCTTT	CASSPIIQGARYTEAFF
TRBV12-3/TRBV12-4	many	TRBD2	TRBJ2-1	TGTGCCAGCAGTCTGGGACTAGCGGGGGCAGGTGAGCAGTTCTTC	CASSLGLAGAGEQFF
TRBV6-5	.	.	TRBJ2-5	TGTGCCAGCAGTTACGGGCGGGGAGAGACCCAGTACTTC	CASSYGRGETQYF
TRBV7-6	.	.	TRBJ2-6	TGTGCCAGCAGCCCAGGGGATTGGGGGAGTGGGGCCAACGTCCTGACTTTC	CASSPGDWGSGANVLTF
TRBV9	few	TRBD2	TRBJ2-3	TGTGCCAGCAGCGGCCTTGGGACTAGCGGAACCTCTAGAATAGATACGCAGTATTTT	CASSGLGTSGTSRIDTQYF
TRBV6-5	many	.	TRBJ2-7	TGTGCCAGCAGCCTGGATCGTAGACTCTACTACGAGCAGTACTTC	CASSLDRRLYYEQYF
TRBV13	.	.	TRBJ2-7	TGTGCCAGCAGCTTAGCATTGTCAGGGGACCACGAGCAGTACTTC	CASSLALSGDHEQYF
TRBV28	many	TRBD2	TRBJ2-7	TGTGCCAGCAGTTTAGGCGGGGGGATCCACGAGCAGTACTTC	CASSLGGGIHEQYF
TRBV6-1	many	.	TRBJ1-2	TGTGCCATCCAGGGAAAGGGCGGCTACACCTTC	CAIQGKGGYTF
TRBV5-4	many	.	TRBJ1-5	TGTGCCAGCAGCCAACAGGGCGATAGCAATCAGCCCCAGCATTTT	CASSQQGDSNQPQHF
TRBV4-1	many	.	TRBJ2-1	TGCGCCAGCAGCCAAGGGCCCCTTGCCCCCAATGAGCAGTTCTTC	CASSQGPLAPNEQFF
TRBV2	many	.	TRBJ2-2	TGTGCCTGCGGGCCCTCTAACACCGGGGAGCTGTTTTTT	CACGPSNTGELFF
TRBV7-8	few	.	TRBJ2-2	TGTGCCACCCCCCCGTGGGCGTTGGACACCGGGGAGCTGTTTTTT	CATPPWALDTGELFF
TRBV6-2/TRBV6-3	many	.	TRBJ1-2	TGTGCCAGCAGTTACTACGTTGACACTTCTGGCTACACCTTC	CASSYYVDTSGYTF
TRBV5-4	many	.	TRBJ1-1	TGTGCCAGCAGCCCCACACCGAACACTGAAGCTTTCTTT	CASSPTPNTEAFF
TRBV28	many	.	TRBJ1-5	TGTGCCAGCTTTATAGGGGAAGGGCGGAGGGATCAGCCCCAGCATTTT	CASFIGEGRRDQPQHF
TRBV18	many	TRBD2	TRBJ2-1	TGTGCCAGCGCCCCTGAAACTAGCGGGGGGTCCGATGAGCAGTTCTTC	CASAPETSGGSDEQFF
TRBV7-9	many	.	TRBJ2-2	TGTGCCAGCGACAGGCCGAACACCGGGGAGCTGTTTTTT	CASDRPNTGELFF
TRBV6-5	many	.	TRBJ1-6	TGTGCCAGCAGTTACGTGGGCCCTTCACCCCTCCACTTT	CASSYVGPSPLHF
TRBV12-3/TRBV12-4	many	.	TRBJ2-5	TGTGCCAGCAGTCAGGGGGGAGAGACCCAGTACTTC	CASSQGGETQYF